Below are 8 T cell receptor beta chains sequenced from a single sample in a study of T cells in Graves' hyperthyroidism and ophthalmopathy (dated by TCRdb to between 2017 and 2020). To prepare the library, multiplex PCR was applied. Data came from an Illumina HiSeq 2000. TCR beta CDR3 regions were amplified from RNA transcripts. The first round of RT-PCR for the TCR CDR3 was performed with the HTBI primer set and the Qiagen OneStep RT-PCR kit. TCRdb reworked the public reads: Q25 trimming with fastp, MiXCR clone assembly, productive beta chains retained. Rows are unified per CDR3 protein, each entry keeping the most common DNA and genes. A total of approximately 610,000 distinct CDR3 sequences appear in this sample, about 15% of them only once. 4.3% of the sample rests with the top ten. The sample comprised blood. All receptors come from a woman between 35 and 50 years old with Graves' ophthalmopathy.

The chain carries TRBV6-2 or TRBV6-3 and TRBJ2-7; D ambiguous. Germline values: CDR1 MNHEY, CDR2 SVGEGT. V was pared by 2 bases and J by 6 bases, with 20 bases between. The CDR3 runs 16 residues. CDR3 loop: CASSYPRWRTYGEQYF. The CDR3 DNA follows: TGTGCCAGCAGTTACCCTCGTTGGCGGACCTATGGCGAGCAGTACTTC.

This clonotype was seen many times. The chain uses TRBV15 and TRBJ1-1; no clear D. The germline CDR1 and CDR2 sequences are LNHNV and YYDKDF (reference sequence). The CDR3 consists of 8 residues. Trimming took 6 bases from V and 8 from J, leaving 1 base between them. The DNA of the CDR3 is TGTGCCACCAGAGAAGCTTTCTTT. It specifies CATREAFF.

This clonotype was recorded many times. This rearrangement joins TRBV10-3 to TRBJ1-2; 11 bases align to TRBD1. The CDR3 is made up of 15 amino acids. CDR1 and CDR2 (germline): ENHRY, SYGVKD. The V and J ends lost 3 bases and 6 bases, in that order; junction bases with no gene match: 6. This CDR3 is CAISETGQGDNGYTF. The CDR3 nucleotides are TGTGCCATCAGTGAAACGGGACAGGGGGATAATGGCTACACCTTC.

The chain combines TRBV6-1 with TRBJ2-7; no definite D call. V was trimmed by 3 bases and J by 6 bases, leaving 9 bases between them. The CDR3 sequence is 12 residues long. Germline V CDR1 and CDR2: MNHNS, SASEGT. This CDR3 is CASSERPIEQYF. For the CDR3, the DNA is TGTGCCAGCAGTGAGCGCCCCATCGAGCAGTACTTC.

In its sample, this clonotype was seen many times. The V call is TRBV20-1, the J call TRBJ2-5; D may match TRBD1 or TRBD2 (6 bases each). The CDR3 spans 14 residues. Germline values: CDR1 DFQATT, CDR2 SNEGSKA (reference sequence). The V end was cut by 3 bases, the J end by 2 bases, with 13 bases between. DNA of the CDR3: TGCAGTGCTAGTCAACCGGGGGCACAAGAGACCCAGTACTTC. Residues: CSASQPGAQETQYF.

This clonotype was counted many times. The V call is TRBV25-1, the J call TRBJ2-5; D unresolved. Per germline, CDR1 MGHDK and CDR2 SYGVNS. Trimming shortened V by 4 bases and J by 5 bases, and 5 bases separated the two germline ends. This CDR3 spans 11 amino acids. For the CDR3, the DNA is TGTGCCAGCAGTGCTGGGGAGACCCAGTACTTC. Protein sequence: CASSAGETQYF.

The table lists this clonotype with many counts. V gene TRBV6-1 combines with J gene TRBJ1-2; D not certain. The CDR3 covers 14 residues. Trimming cost V 0 bases and J 7 bases, with 12 bases left between them. The V gene's germline CDR1 is MNHNS and CDR2 SASEGT. CDR3 in DNA: TGTGCCAGCAGTGAAGCGTGGCAGCGTCTTGGCTACACCTTC. It translates to CASSEAWQRLGYTF.

The chain couples TRBV6-1 to TRBJ1-2; 11 nucleotides match TRBD1. The germline V gene encodes CDR1 MNHNS and CDR2 SASEGT. V trimming: 6 bases; J trimming: 4 bases; junction bases outside the gene matches: 10. This CDR3 region has 16 residues. The CDR3 sequence is CASSQSRTGGGYGYTF. In DNA form, the CDR3 reads TGTGCCAGCAGCCAATCGCGGACAGGGGGCGGCTATGGCTACACCTTC.